The next 31 T cell receptor beta chains were all read from a single sample in a study of T cell responses to AZD1222 COVID-19 vaccine (dated by TCRdb to the early 2020s). Libraries were constructed by the immunoSEQ multiplex PCR assay. In its TCRdb copy, this immuneACCESS table keeps in-frame sequences only and misses some clones. Where compared with another copy, unresolved V genes explain less than half of these, and the others have no known cause. The table for this sample lists approximately 110,000 clones; about nine tenths of them were counted only once. The ten largest account for approximately 5% of the sample. Explained via the paper, the time point label denotes: baseline before first vaccination. Sequences were derived from peripheral blood, sampled on day 0 of AZD1222 vaccination. All receptors come from an adult in good health.

The chain recombines TRBV9 with TRBJ2-3, with D maybe TRBD2 (5 bases). The germline CDR1 and CDR2 sequences are SGDLS and YYNGEE. The CDR3 spans 15 residues. The V end lost 4 bases, the J end lost 2 bases, and 14 bases lay between the germline ends. The chain's CDR3 is CASSHLGVLTDTQYF. CDR3 coding DNA: TGTGCCAGCAGCCACCTCGGGGTACTCACAGATACGCAGTATTTT.

V and J are TRBV14 and TRBJ1-1, with 10 nucleotides matching TRBD1. Germline V gives CDR1 SGHDN, CDR2 FVKESK. The CDR3 spans 14 residues. Unmatched junction bases numbered 3, after V lost 7 bases and J lost 1 base. CDR3 DNA: TGTGCCAGCAACAGACAGGGGGCGAACACTGAAGCTTTCTTT. Translating gives CASNRQGANTEAFF. The whole variable domain, filled in from reference TRBV14 and TRBJ1-1, reads EAGVTQFPSHSVIEKGQTVTLRCDPISGHDNLYWYRRVMGKEIKFLLHFVKESKQDESGMPNNRFLAERTGGTYSTLKVQPAELEDSGVYFCASNRQGANTEAFFGQGTRLTVV.

The chain joins TRBV4-3 to TRBJ1-5; D gene unclear. Trimming removed 0 bases at V and 2 bases at J, with 5 bases between. Germline CDR1 and CDR2: LGHNA and YSLEER. CDR3 length: 14 amino acids. CDR3 DNA: TGCGCCAGCAGCCAAGACAGAGGCAATCAGCCCCAGCATTTT. Translating gives CASSQDRGNQPQHF.

The chain is built from TRBV6-6 and TRBJ2-7; 7 nucleotides align to TRBD1. The CDR3 covers 13 residues. Germline V gene lookup returns CDR1 MNHNY and CDR2 SVGAGI (reference sequence). V lost 5 bases to trimming and J lost 7 bases; unmatched junction nucleotides: 8. The CDR3 region has the DNA TGTGCCAGCAGTCAAGACAGGGTGAGGGAGCAGTACTTC. It translates to CASSQDRVREQYF.

The chain links TRBV4-3 to TRBJ1-5; no definite D call. In germline, CDR1 is LGHNA, CDR2 YSLEER. CDR3 length: 16 amino acids. The V and J ends lost 4 bases and 4 bases respectively, with 17 bases between them. As DNA, the CDR3 is TGCGCCAGCAGCCCCCAATTATCGGGTGGGAATCAGCCCCAGCATTTT. This codes for CASSPQLSGGNQPQHF.

The chain recombines TRBV10-3 with TRBJ2-7, with TRBD1 matching over 9 bases. Losses at the gene ends were 2 bases for V and 6 bases for J; bases not matched to a gene: 5. Germline V gene lookup returns CDR1 ENHRY and CDR2 SYGVKD. The CDR3 spans 14 residues. CDR3 DNA sequence: TGTGCCATCAGTGAGACCCCGGACAGGGGCGAGCAGTACTTC. It yields the protein CAISETPDRGEQYF.

The chain carries TRBV29-1 and TRBJ2-2, with 8 bases aligning to TRBD2. Trimming removed 4 bases from V and 1 base from J; junction bases left unmatched: 2. Germline lookup yields CDR1 SQVTM and CDR2 ANQGSEA. The CDR3 runs to 14 residues. CDR3 in DNA: TGCAGCGTTGTTAGCGGGGTGAACACCGGGGAGCTGTTTTTT. Translation gives CSVVSGVNTGELFF.

The chain couples TRBV5-1 to TRBJ1-3; 8 bases line up with TRBD1. Trimming at V came to 3 bases and at J to 4 bases, leaving 6 bases not matched to a gene. Germline V gives CDR1 SGHRS, CDR2 YFSETQ. The CDR3 contains 15 residues. The CDR3 bases are TGCGCCAGCAGCTCTTCGACAGGGGTGGGAAACACCATATATTTT. Its translation: CASSSSTGVGNTIYF.

CDR3 loop: CSVESAGSTDTQYF. In DNA form, the CDR3 reads TGCAGCGTTGAAAGCGCGGGGAGCACAGATACGCAGTATTTT. The rearrangement joins TRBV29-1 to TRBJ2-3, with D maybe TRBD2 (6 bases). The V gene's germline CDR1 is SQVTM and CDR2 ANQGSEA. V gave up 2 bases and J gave up 0 bases, with 9 bases separating them. The CDR3 sequence is 14 residues long.

The rearrangement joins TRBV7-9 to TRBJ2-7, with 7 positions matching TRBD1. CDR3 length: 14 amino acids. The V gene's germline CDR1 is SEHNR and CDR2 FQNEAQ (reference sequence). V lost 2 bases, J lost 2 bases, and 3 bases stayed unmatched. This CDR3 is CASSLWTGAYEQYF. The DNA for the CDR3 is TGTGCCAGCAGCTTATGGACAGGAGCCTACGAGCAGTACTTC.

This chain links TRBV3-1 (or the pseudogene TRBV3-2) with TRBJ2-1; 7 bases align to TRBD1. Trimming at V came to 3 bases and at J to 2 bases, leaving 4 bases not matched to a gene. This CDR3 is 15 amino acids long. Per the germline V gene, CDR1 is LGHDT and CDR2 is YNNKEL (reference sequence). This CDR3 reads CASSQKTGPYNEQFF. Here the CDR3 DNA reads TGTGCCAGCAGCCAGAAGACAGGGCCCTACAATGAGCAGTTCTTC.

J is TRBJ2-7 and V is TRBV25-1; D is unclear. Trimming stripped 5 bases from V and 3 bases from J, with 5 bases between. The CDR3 consists of 11 residues. CDR1 and CDR2 from the germline V gene are MGHDK and SYGVNS. CDR3 coding DNA: TGTGCCAGCAGTTTAAACTACGAGCAGTACTTC. Encoded protein: CASSLNYEQYF.

The chain joins TRBV5-6 to TRBJ1-2; D is possibly TRBD1 (5 bases). This CDR3 spans 11 amino acids. Per the germline V gene, CDR1 is SGHDT and CDR2 is YYEEEE. V lost 3 bases to trimming and J lost 6 bases, with 6 bases between them. The CDR3 sequence is CASSWGDGYTF. CDR3 bases: TGTGCCAGCAGCTGGGGGGATGGCTACACCTTC. The variable domain in full, completed from reference TRBV5-6 and TRBJ1-2, reads DAGVTQSPTHLIKTRGQQVTLRCSPKSGHDTVSWYQQALGQGPQFIFQYYEEEERQRGNFPDRFSGHQFPNYSSELNVNALLLGDSALYLCASSWGDGYTFGSGTRLTVV.

The J gene is TRBJ1-3, the V gene TRBV5-4, with D possibly being TRBD1 (5 bases). This CDR3 comprises 16 residues. In germline, CDR1 is SGHNT, CDR2 YYREEE (reference sequence). V dropped 0 bases and J dropped 3 bases, with 13 bases sitting between them. CDR3 bases: TGTGCCAGCAGCTTGGCCCCGGGGCTTAGTGGAAACACCATATATTTT. It codes for CASSLAPGLSGNTIYF.

The rearrangement links TRBV15 to TRBJ2-1; D unclear. This CDR3 contains 12 residues. The V end was cut by 2 bases, the J end by 4 bases, with 3 bases between. Per germline, CDR1 LNHNV and CDR2 YYDKDF (reference sequence). CDR3 protein: CATSRLYNEQFF. CDR3 sequence (DNA): TGTGCCACCAGCAGACTTTACAATGAGCAGTTCTTC.

The V gene is TRBV6-5, the J gene TRBJ1-4, with TRBD1 identical over 7 bases. J was trimmed by 8 bases and V by 0 bases; bases with no gene match: 9. The CDR3 is 16 residues long. Germline CDR1 and CDR2: MNHEY and SVGAGI. The CDR3 sequence is CASSYSKQGSWEKLFF. DNA for the CDR3: TGTGCCAGCAGTTACTCAAAACAGGGGAGTTGGGAAAAACTGTTTTTT.

The J gene is TRBJ1-6, the V gene TRBV2, with a possible D match to TRBD1 (6 bases). The CDR3 is made up of 15 amino acids. V was clipped by 4 bases and J by 10 bases, with 17 bases between them. Germline V gene lookup returns CDR1 SNHLY and CDR2 FYNNEI. CDR3 nucleotides: TGTGCCAGCAGTGTTTGGGGGGGCGTAAGCTCACCCCTCCACTTT. Protein sequence: CASSVWGGVSSPLHF. Full variable domain (rest looked up from reference TRBV2 and TRBJ1-6): EPEVTQTPSHQVTQMGQEVILRCVPISNHLYFYWYRQILGQKVEFLVSFYNNEISEKSEIFDDQFSVERPDGSNFTLKIRSTKLEDSAMYFCASSVWGGVSSPLHFGNGTRLTVT.

The chain recombines TRBV19 with TRBJ2-5; D might be TRBD2 (6 bases). From germline, CDR1 is LNHDA and CDR2 SQIVND (reference sequence). With 1 base removed from V and 5 bases from J, the gap between germline ends came to 14 bases. The length of the CDR3 is 15 residues. The CDR3, as DNA: TGTGCCAGTAGTATAGCCTGGGGGGTGTCGGAGACCCAGTACTTC. It translates to CASSIAWGVSETQYF.

This clone appeared once. This chain connects TRBV18 to TRBJ1-2; 11 bases line up with TRBD1. The CDR3 runs to 15 residues. Per the germline V gene, CDR1 is KGHSH and CDR2 is LQKENI. Unmatched junction bases numbered 8, after V lost 3 bases and J lost 8 bases. CDR3 in DNA: TGTGCCAGCTCACCTGGACAGGGGGCACTGGGAGGCTACACCTTC. Translated, it gives CASSPGQGALGGYTF.

The rearrangement links TRBV6-2 or TRBV6-3 to TRBJ2-7; perhaps TRBD1 as D (5 bases). Germline V gene data show CDR1 as MNHEY and CDR2 as SVGEGT. This CDR3 has 12 residues. The germline V and J ends were trimmed by 4 bases and 6 bases, with 10 bases remaining between them. The DNA of the CDR3 is TGTGCCAGCAGTTTTGGGGCAATCGAGCAGTACTTC. It translates to CASSFGAIEQYF.

The chain couples TRBV6-5 to TRBJ2-6; no clear D gene. The CDR3 has 15 amino acids. Trimming removed 4 bases from V and 2 bases from J, with 9 bases in between. Germline CDR1 MNHEY, CDR2 SVGAGI. The CDR3 DNA is TGTGCCAGCAGTTTTCAGGATACTGGGGCCAACGTCCTGACTTTC. It translates to CASSFQDTGANVLTF.

The J gene is TRBJ1-3, the V gene TRBV7-2; the D is unclear. In germline, CDR1 is SGHTA, CDR2 FQGNSA. The CDR3 sequence is 13 residues long. The V gene lost 2 bases and the J gene lost 2 bases, with 4 bases spanning the gap. The DNA of the CDR3 is TGTGCCAGCAGCTTAACAGCTGGAAACACCATATATTTT. This sequence encodes CASSLTAGNTIYF.

As DNA, the CDR3 is TGTGCCATCAGCCCGGACAGAAGTAGCAATCAGCCCCAGCATTTT. It encodes CAISPDRSSNQPQHF. V and J are TRBV10-3 and TRBJ1-5, with D maybe TRBD1 (6 bases). V was cut by 6 bases and J by 0 bases, with 12 bases left in between. Germline V CDR1 and CDR2: ENHRY, SYGVKD. CDR3 size: 15 residues.

V and J are TRBV6-2 or TRBV6-3 and TRBJ2-1; 7 nucleotides match TRBD1. Unmatched junction bases numbered 6, after V lost 5 bases and J lost 2 bases. The germline V gene encodes CDR1 MNHEY and CDR2 SVGEGT. This CDR3 is 15 amino acids long. Here the CDR3 reads CASSGTVDAYNEQFF. Here the CDR3 DNA reads TGTGCCAGCAGTGGGACAGTTGATGCCTACAATGAGCAGTTCTTC.

The chain combines TRBV7-2 with TRBJ1-1, with 12 bases lining up with TRBD1. The CDR3 sequence is 19 residues long. V lost 5 bases to trimming and J lost 2 bases; unmatched junction nucleotides: 15. Germline CDR1 reads SGHTA; CDR2 reads FQGNSA. CDR3 bases: TGTGCCAGCAGCCCGGGACAGGGGGCGATCCTGGGAGCTAACACTGAAGCTTTCTTT. Amino acid sequence: CASSPGQGAILGANTEAFF.

As regards this clone: An end of the junction does not agree with germline; a read error may underlie this. This chain connects TRBV14 to TRBJ2-7; 9 bases agree with TRBD2. This CDR3 region has 13 residues. CDR1 SGHDN and CDR2 FVKESK come from the germline V gene. The CDR3 reads CASSQDYSGLADF. As DNA, the CDR3 is TGTGCCAGCAGCCAAGATTATTCGGGACTAGCAGACTTC.

The V gene is TRBV12-3 or TRBV12-4, the J gene TRBJ1-5; D gene uncertain. This CDR3 comprises 12 residues. V was pared by 6 bases and J by 1 base, with 4 bases between. This CDR3 is CASRGSNQPQHF. The CDR3 coding sequence is TGTGCCAGCAGGGGGAGCAATCAGCCCCAGCATTTT.

The chain has TRBV5-6 and TRBJ1-1; the D gene is possibly TRBD1 (5 bases). Germline CDR1 is SGHDT and CDR2 is YYEEEE. The V end was cut by 6 bases, the J end by 3 bases, with 15 bases between. This CDR3 is built from 14 residues. Here the CDR3 DNA reads TGTGCCAGCATCCGCAAGGGGAGAGACACTGAAGCTTTCTTT. This encodes CASIRKGRDTEAFF. Drawing the rest from reference TRBV5-6 and TRBJ1-1, the complete variable domain is DAGVTQSPTHLIKTRGQQVTLRCSPKSGHDTVSWYQQALGQGPQFIFQYYEEEERQRGNFPDRFSGHQFPNYSSELNVNALLLGDSALYLCASIRKGRDTEAFFGQGTRLTVV.

J is TRBJ1-1 and V is TRBV12-3 or TRBV12-4; no clear D gene. The ends were cut back, 3 bases at V and 5 bases at J, with 10 bases in the middle. The CDR3 extends over 13 amino acids. CDR3 DNA: TGTGCCAGCAGTTTGGCCACCTGGACTGAAGCTTTCTTT. It translates to CASSLATWTEAFF.

The chain carries TRBV4-3 and TRBJ1-6, with TRBD1 as a possible D gene (5 bases). V was cut by 0 bases and J by 0 bases, with 12 bases left in between. Germline V CDR1 and CDR2: LGHNA, YSLEER. This CDR3 region has 18 residues. CDR3 nucleotides: TGCGCCAGCAGCCAAGAAGTTCCAGGGAGCTCCTATAATTCACCCCTCCACTTT. It yields the protein CASSQEVPGSSYNSPLHF.

The chain joins TRBV2 to TRBJ1-4; weak D call: TRBD1 (6 bases). Per germline, CDR1 SNHLY and CDR2 FYNNEI. The CDR3 is 13 amino acids. Trimming cost V 4 bases and J 8 bases, with 11 bases left between them. The CDR3 bases are TGTGCCAGCAGTGCACAGGGTTACGAAAAACTGTTTTTT. Translating it yields CASSAQGYEKLFF. The full variable domain, rest sourced from reference TRBV2 and TRBJ1-4, is EPEVTQTPSHQVTQMGQEVILRCVPISNHLYFYWYRQILGQKVEFLVSFYNNEISEKSEIFDDQFSVERPDGSNFTLKIRSTKLEDSAMYFCASSAQGYEKLFFGSGTQLSVL.